Listed below are T cell receptor beta chains from one sample, sequenced in a study of shared clonotypes between healthy human individuals. Repertoires were generated with immunoSEQ multiplex PCR, while TCRdb's copy carries only in-frame clones and drops some. The sample yields around 500,000 clones, roughly 80% seen once. What was sequenced was PBMCs. All receptors come from a woman aged 40 to 50 in good health. Some clones in this sample may be carry-over from other donors' samples. The CDR3 runs from the conserved cysteine through the conserved F or W. The size of a clone is reported for some rows only, either as once, few or many, or as a class for expanded clones.

size: -; V: TRBV30; length: 13; J: TRBJ1-3; CDR3: CAWSVGSGNTIYF
size: -; V: TRBV11-3; length: 14; J: TRBJ2-3; CDR3: CASSRGLAGDTQYF
size: -; V: TRBV27; length: 15; J: TRBJ2-1; CDR3: CASSWDTSSYNEQFF
size: once; V: TRBV19; length: 15; J: TRBJ1-4; CDR3: CASSTDSSTNEKLFF
size: -; V: TRBV9; length: 13; J: TRBJ1-1; CDR3: CASSAIGATEAFF
size: -; V: TRBV5-6; length: 13; J: TRBJ2-5; CDR3: CASSQTGIETQYF
size: -; V: TRBV6-1; length: 15; J: TRBJ1-5; CDR3: CASSERAVSNQPQHF
size: many; V: TRBV28; length: 19; J: TRBJ1-5; CDR3: CASSLLWTGASRSNQPQHF
size: few; V: TRBV2; length: 13; J: TRBJ1-2; CDR3: CASQGQGDYGYTF
size: -; V: TRBV7-8; length: 17; J: TRBJ1-1; CDR3: CASSPMGWDGRTLGAFF
size: -; V: TRBV28; length: 14; J: TRBJ1-2; CDR3: CASSQSGINYGYTF
size: -; V: TRBV2; length: 16; J: TRBJ2-1; CDR3: CASSTGLNTPHNEQFF
size: few; V: TRBV2; length: 11; J: TRBJ1-1; CDR3: CASSRTGEAFF
size: -; V: TRBV5-1; length: 18; J: TRBJ2-6; CDR3: CASSLGLAGGSGANVLTF
size: -; V: TRBV2; length: 14; J: TRBJ2-1; CDR3: CASVAGNWDNEQFF
size: -; V: TRBV5-6; length: 16; J: TRBJ2-1; CDR3: CASSLGLAVAYNEQFF
size: -; V: TRBV7-3; length: 15; J: TRBJ2-1; CDR3: CASSPSGFSYNEQFF
size: -; V: TRBV28; length: 16; J: TRBJ2-1; CDR3: CASSPGGGGPYNEQFF
size: -; V: TRBV30; length: 13; J: TRBJ1-6; CDR3: CAWSVGVGSPLHF
size: -; V: TRBV7-2; length: 14; J: TRBJ2-5; CDR3: CASSTRTGRETQYF
size: -; V: TRBV27; length: 15; J: TRBJ2-1; CDR3: CASSFGAGGLNEQFF
size: -; V: TRBV7-9; length: 13; J: TRBJ2-1; CDR3: CASSLSQYNEQFF
size: -; V: TRBV27; length: 16; J: TRBJ2-1; CDR3: CASSFPGTGNYNEQFF
size: -; V: TRBV4-3; length: 16; J: TRBJ2-2; CDR3: CASSNDRDRGTGELFF
size: -; V: TRBV7-6; length: 14; J: TRBJ2-5; CDR3: CASSSPRGAETQYF
size: -; V: TRBV7-3; length: 13; J: TRBJ1-1; CDR3: CASSSQMNTEAFF
size: -; V: TRBV6-1; length: 15; J: TRBJ2-7; CDR3: CASSDFSGVIYEQYF
size: -; V: TRBV29-1; length: 16; J: TRBJ2-1; CDR3: CSVDRSGTTGGNEQFF